These 28 T cell receptor beta chains came from one sample sequenced in a study of blood T cell repertoires in COVID-19. Profiled with immunoSEQ multiplex PCR; TCRdb holds only in-frame clones, not every one. The sample shows about 210,000 clones, 83% of them seen only once. Sequenced input: peripheral blood. All receptors come from a woman in her thirties or forties with active or convalescent COVID-19.

The genes are TRBV6-5 and TRBJ2-1; D is ambiguous. The CDR3 covers 13 residues. Germline V lookup: CDR1 MNHEY, CDR2 SVGAGI. The V and J ends lost 0 bases and 8 bases respectively, with 8 bases between them. The CDR3 nucleotides read TGTGCCAGCAGTTACTCGTTATTCGATGAGCAGTTCTTC. Protein product: CASSYSLFDEQFF.

The chain carries TRBV29-1 and TRBJ2-7; 9 bases line up with TRBD2. This CDR3 region has 18 residues. Germline V gene data show CDR1 as SQVTM and CDR2 as ANQGSEA. V gave up 2 bases and J gave up 4 bases; unmatched junction bases: 18. The CDR3 loop reads CSVEIFAGGPLIRYEQYF. The CDR3 coding sequence is TGCAGCGTTGAAATTTTCGCGGGAGGGCCTTTAATCAGGTACGAGCAGTACTTC.

This clone was seen only once. The chain carries TRBV19 and TRBJ2-7, with D possibly being TRBD1 (6 bases). The CDR3 length is 14 residues. Germline-derived CDR1 and CDR2 are LNHDA and SQIVND (reference sequence). Trimming pared 5 bases from V and 3 bases from J, leaving 14 bases between. The chain's CDR3 is CASSGGVNRYEQYF. CDR3 coding DNA: TGTGCCAGTAGTGGGGGCGTAAATCGCTACGAGCAGTACTTC.

The rearrangement links TRBV5-1 to TRBJ1-2; 10 positions match TRBD1. The length of the CDR3 is 14 residues. J lost 10 bases, V lost 4 bases, and 10 bases had no gene match. Looked up from germline, CDR1 is SGHRS and CDR2 is YFSETQ. CDR3 amino acids: CASSLGTGVLYYTF. The DNA for the CDR3 is TGCGCCAGCAGCCTAGGGACAGGGGTGTTGTACTACACCTTC. The complete variable domain, with remaining parts taken from reference TRBV5-1 and TRBJ1-2, reads KAGVTQTPRYLIKTRGQQVTLSCSPISGHRSVSWYQQTPGQGLQFLFEYFSETQRNKGNFPGRFSGRQFSNSRSEMNVSTLELGDSALYLCASSLGTGVLYYTFGSGTRLTVV.

The V and J genes are TRBV5-3 and TRBJ2-7; D may be TRBD2 (6 bases). TRBV5-3 belongs to the ORF category, with a function that is uncertain. Trimming cost V 1 base and J 1 base, with 9 bases left between them. The CDR3 totals 14 residues. The DNA of the CDR3 is TGTGCCAGAAGCTTGAAGGGAGGTTCCTACGAGCAGTACTTC. Amino acid sequence: CARSLKGGSYEQYF.

V gene TRBV18 combines with J gene TRBJ1-5, with no clear D. CDR3 length: 15 residues. V was trimmed by 1 base and J by 7 bases, leaving 14 bases between them. Germline CDR1 and CDR2: KGHSH and LQKENI. The chain's CDR3 is CASSPRGLLGQPQHF. The CDR3 region has the DNA TGTGCCAGCTCACCACGTGGACTCCTTGGGCAGCCCCAGCATTTT.

This sequence joins TRBV27 and TRBJ1-6, with a possible D match to TRBD1 (6 bases). Between the trimmed V and J ends, which lost 6 bases and 6 bases, there was a span of 15 bases. Germline CDR1 and CDR2: MNHEY and SMNVEV (reference sequence). The CDR3 loop spans 15 amino acids. In DNA, the CDR3 is TGTGCCAGCAGCTTCGAGGGGGGGGCTAATTCACCCCTCCACTTT. Encoded protein: CASSFEGGANSPLHF.

Here the CDR3 reads CASSESDRGSNQPQHF. As DNA, the CDR3 is TGCGCCAGCAGTGAGTCGGACAGGGGTAGCAATCAGCCCCAGCATTTT. This chain uses TRBV10-2 with TRBJ1-5; TRBD1 agrees at 9 bases. The V segment lost 0 bases and the J segment 0 bases; nucleotides outside the gene matches: 0. CDR1 and CDR2 from the germline V gene are WSHSY and SAAADI. This CDR3 has 16 amino acids.

This clone was counted many times. This sequence joins TRBV5-1 and TRBJ1-5, with 10 bases identical to TRBD1. Unmatched junction bases numbered 4, after V lost 4 bases and J lost 3 bases. Germline V gene data show CDR1 as SGHRS and CDR2 as YFSETQ. The CDR3 totals 15 residues. The CDR3 protein is CASSVGQGVNQPQHF. The CDR3 DNA is TGCGCCAGCAGCGTAGGACAGGGGGTCAATCAGCCCCAGCATTTT.

The table lists this clone with a few counts. The V call is TRBV10-3, the J call TRBJ1-1; D is unclear. This CDR3 has 14 amino acids. Germline values: CDR1 ENHRY, CDR2 SYGVKD. The germline V and J ends were trimmed by 0 bases and 7 bases, with 12 bases remaining between them. CDR3 loop: CAISESPSGSEAFF. In nucleotides, the CDR3 is TGTGCCATCAGTGAGTCTCCCTCCGGGAGTGAAGCTTTCTTT.

The DNA of the CDR3 is TGTGCCAGCAGCGTAGTGAAGCACTACGAGCAGTACTTC. It codes for CASSVVKHYEQYF. The chain is built from TRBV7-2 and TRBJ2-7, with D unclear. Trimming pared 5 bases from V and 3 bases from J, leaving 11 bases between. The V gene's germline CDR1 is SGHTA and CDR2 FQGNSA. This CDR3 is 13 amino acids long.

The CDR3 region is CASSPTGTGYAEAFF. For the CDR3, the DNA is TGTGCCAGCAGCCCTACCGGGACAGGCTACGCTGAAGCTTTCTTT. The chain combines TRBV5-4 with TRBJ1-1, with 8 bases fitting TRBD1. This CDR3 has 15 residues. Germline lookup yields CDR1 SGHNT and CDR2 YYREEE (reference sequence). The V and J ends lost 4 bases and 6 bases, in that order; junction bases with no gene match: 11.

The CDR3 DNA reads TGTGCCAGCAGTCATAAAACTAGCGGGGGAGTTTACGAGCAGTACTTC. This codes for CASSHKTSGGVYEQYF. The chain has TRBV2 and TRBJ2-7; 11 bases align to TRBD2. After removal of 5 bases from V and 4 bases from J, the junction contained 10 bases not matched to a gene. This CDR3 is built from 16 residues. Germline loops: CDR1 SNHLY, CDR2 FYNNEI.

The chain is built from TRBV28 and TRBJ1-4; 12 bases align to TRBD1. The CDR3 is 16 amino acids. V dropped 5 bases and J dropped 6; count of bases not matched to a gene: 7. Germline CDR1 reads MDHEN; CDR2 reads SYDVKM. The CDR3 here is CASSISGTGGYEKLFF. DNA of the CDR3: TGTGCCAGCAGTATCTCCGGGACAGGGGGCTATGAAAAACTGTTTTTT.

V usage is TRBV4-2 and J usage is TRBJ2-7; D perhaps matches TRBD1 (5 bases). The CDR3 extends over 15 amino acids. The germline V and J ends were trimmed by 4 bases and 3 bases, with 16 bases remaining between them. The germline CDR1 and CDR2 sequences are LGHNA and YNFKEQ. CDR3 residues: CASSPTRTPDYEQYF. As DNA, the CDR3 is TGTGCCAGCAGCCCCACCCGGACACCTGACTACGAGCAGTACTTC.

The V gene is TRBV19, the J gene TRBJ2-4; 9 nucleotides line up with TRBD1. The CDR3 runs 15 residues. The germline gives CDR1 LNHDA, CDR2 SQIVND (reference sequence). With 6 bases clipped from V and 9 bases from J, the junction kept 12 bases outside the gene matches. The CDR3 region is CASRLTGGAVAIQYF. In DNA, the CDR3 is TGTGCCAGTAGACTAACAGGGGGCGCCGTGGCCATTCAGTACTTC. Drawing the rest from reference TRBV19 and TRBJ2-4, the complete variable domain is DGGITQSPKYLFRKEGQNVTLSCEQNLNHDAMYWYRQDPGQGLRLIYYSQIVNDFQKGDIAEGYSVSREKKESFPLTVTSAQKNPTAFYLCASRLTGGAVAIQYFGAGTRLSVL.

V is TRBV13 and J is TRBJ2-5; D possibly corresponds to TRBD2 (5 bases). V lost 2 bases to trimming and J lost 4 bases, with 17 bases between them. The CDR3 is made up of 16 amino acids. Germline CDR1 reads PRHDT; CDR2 reads FYEKMQ (reference sequence). The CDR3: CASSLKPGHGGETQYF. The DNA of the CDR3 is TGTGCCAGCAGCTTAAAACCGGGCCATGGAGGAGAGACCCAGTACTTC.

The V and J genes are TRBV30 and TRBJ1-2; D is uncertain. V was cut by 3 bases and J by 6 bases, with 17 bases left in between. This CDR3 contains 14 residues. Germline V gives CDR1 GTSNPN, CDR2 SVGIG (reference sequence). CDR3 amino acids: CAWRPQVLMDGYTF. CDR3 in DNA: TGTGCCTGGAGGCCCCAGGTGCTAATGGATGGCTACACCTTC. The full variable domain, with the rest looked up from reference TRBV30 and TRBJ1-2, is SQTIHQWPATLVQPVGSPLSLECTVEGTSNPNLYWYRQAAGRGLQLLFYSVGIGQISSEVPQNLSASRPQDRQFILSSKKLLLSDSGFYLCAWRPQVLMDGYTFGSGTRLTVV.

As concerns this clone: This specimen includes other DNA sequences encoding the same CDR3. The chain recombines TRBV9 with TRBJ2-1; no definite D call. Germline lookup yields CDR1 SGDLS and CDR2 YYNGEE. V lost 0 bases, J lost 4 bases, and 5 bases lay in between. This CDR3 spans 13 amino acids. The CDR3 protein is CASSVGSYNEQFF. DNA of the CDR3: TGTGCCAGCAGCGTAGGCAGTTACAATGAGCAGTTCTTC. The variable domain in full, completed from reference TRBV9 and TRBJ2-1, reads DSGVTQTPKHLITATGQRVTLRCSPRSGDLSVYWYQQSLDQGLQFLIQYYNGEERAKGNILERFSAQQFPDLHSELNLSSLELGDSALYFCASSVGSYNEQFFGPGTRLTVL.

This clone showed up just once. V is TRBV19 and J is TRBJ1-1, with 8 bases identical to TRBD1. V shed 5 bases, J shed 11 bases, and the junction held 16 bases outside the gene matches. The germline CDR1 and CDR2 sequences are LNHDA and SQIVND (reference sequence). The CDR3 sequence is 15 residues long. The CDR3 sequence: CASSFRDRLSRRAFF. In nucleotides, the CDR3 is TGTGCCAGTAGTTTCCGGGACAGGCTTTCGCGTCGGGCTTTCTTT.

The rearrangement links TRBV11-3 to TRBJ1-1; 7 bases are shared with TRBD1. J lost 3 bases, V lost 2 bases, and 6 bases had no gene match. Germline V lookup: CDR1 SGHNT, CDR2 YENEEA. The CDR3 is 15 amino acids. The CDR3, as DNA: TGTGCCAGCAGCTTAACAGGGGTGAGGGACACTGAAGCTTTCTTT. This sequence encodes CASSLTGVRDTEAFF.

The chain couples TRBV6-1 to TRBJ1-5; the D is unclear. There are 13 residues in the CDR3. The V gene lost 7 bases and the J gene lost 7 bases, with 14 bases spanning the gap. Germline assignment: CDR1 MNHNS and CDR2 SASEGT. DNA of the CDR3: TGTGCCAGCACCCTCCAACCGGGGCAGCCCCAGCATTTT. Its protein is CASTLQPGQPQHF.

This clone has a handful of counts. The V and J genes are TRBV11-2 and TRBJ1-2; TRBD1 agrees at 10 bases. J was trimmed by 4 bases and V by 4 bases; bases with no gene match: 9. The CDR3 is 16 residues long. Germline CDR1 is SGHAT and CDR2 is FQNNGV. The CDR3 sequence: CASSSPRRTGGYGYTF. In DNA, the CDR3 is TGTGCCAGCAGCTCGCCCAGAAGGACAGGGGGCTATGGCTACACCTTC. The entire variable domain, with the rest obtained from reference TRBV11-2 and TRBJ1-2, is as follows: EAGVAQSPRYKIIEKRQSVAFWCNPISGHATLYWYQQILGQGPKLLIQFQNNGVVDDSQLPKDRFSAERLKGVDSTLKIQPAKLEDSAVYLCASSSPRRTGGYGYTFGSGTRLTVV.

This clone was found a few times. This chain joins TRBV5-1 and TRBJ1-2, with D perhaps TRBD1 (6 bases). The germline V and J ends were trimmed by 4 bases and 6 bases, with 19 bases remaining between them. Germline CDR1 and CDR2: SGHRS and YFSETQ. The CDR3 has 15 residues. The CDR3 sequence is CASSNRVAGEDGYTF. The DNA of the CDR3 is TGCGCCAGCAGCAACAGGGTCGCGGGTGAGGATGGCTACACCTTC.

DNA of the CDR3: TGTGCCAGCAGCCGCGTTCAAGGCTACACCTTC. Translated: CASSRVQGYTF. The genes are TRBV7-9 and TRBJ1-2; no firm D call. This CDR3 region has 11 residues. The V end lost 5 bases, the J end lost 8 bases, and 9 bases lay between the germline ends. CDR1 and CDR2 from the germline V gene are SEHNR and FQNEAQ (reference sequence).

This chain joins TRBV28 and TRBJ2-2, with 7 bases matching TRBD1. CDR1 is MDHEN and CDR2 is SYDVKM in the germline V gene. V lost 6 bases, J lost 6 bases, and 10 bases stayed unmatched. The CDR3 loop spans 15 amino acids. For the CDR3, the DNA is TGTGCCAGCAGCCCACCGGACAGGTCGGCCGGGGAGCTGTTTTTT. Translated, it gives CASSPPDRSAGELFF.

The CDR3 reads CASSPGLADEQYF. The CDR3 DNA reads as TGCGCCAGCAGCCCGGGACTAGCGGACGAGCAGTACTTC. J is TRBJ2-7 and V is TRBV4-1; 11 bases are a match to TRBD2. The CDR3 runs 13 residues. Germline trimming cut 4 bases from V and 5 bases from J; bases unmatched to any gene: 1. The germline V gene has CDR1 MGHRA and CDR2 YSYEKL.

The chain employs TRBV19 and TRBJ2-7, with 8 bases identical to TRBD1. Trimming at V came to 5 bases and at J to 7 bases, leaving 19 bases not matched to a gene. This CDR3 comprises 17 residues. Germline loops: CDR1 LNHDA, CDR2 SQIVND (reference sequence). This chain's CDR3 is CASSLFFSDRGLWEQYF. For the CDR3, the DNA is TGTGCCAGTAGTTTATTTTTCAGCGACAGGGGACTTTGGGAGCAGTACTTC.